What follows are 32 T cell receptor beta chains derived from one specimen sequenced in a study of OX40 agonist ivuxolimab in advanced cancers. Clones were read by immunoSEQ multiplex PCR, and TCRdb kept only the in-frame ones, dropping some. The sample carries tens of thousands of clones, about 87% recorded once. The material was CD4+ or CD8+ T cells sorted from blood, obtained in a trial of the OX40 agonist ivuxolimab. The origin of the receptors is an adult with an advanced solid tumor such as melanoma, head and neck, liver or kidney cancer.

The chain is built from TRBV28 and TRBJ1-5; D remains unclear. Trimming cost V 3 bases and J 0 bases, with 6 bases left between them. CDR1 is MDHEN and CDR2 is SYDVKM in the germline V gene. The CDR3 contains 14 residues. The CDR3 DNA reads TGTGCCAGCAGTTTTCGCCGTAGCAATCAGCCCCAGCATTTT. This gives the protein CASSFRRSNQPQHF.

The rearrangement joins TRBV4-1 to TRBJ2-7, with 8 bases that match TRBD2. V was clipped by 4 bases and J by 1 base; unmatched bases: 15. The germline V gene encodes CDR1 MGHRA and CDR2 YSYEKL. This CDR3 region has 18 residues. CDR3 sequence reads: CASSPALFGLADSYEQYF. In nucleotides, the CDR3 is TGCGCCAGCAGCCCCGCTTTATTTGGACTAGCCGATTCCTACGAGCAGTACTTC.

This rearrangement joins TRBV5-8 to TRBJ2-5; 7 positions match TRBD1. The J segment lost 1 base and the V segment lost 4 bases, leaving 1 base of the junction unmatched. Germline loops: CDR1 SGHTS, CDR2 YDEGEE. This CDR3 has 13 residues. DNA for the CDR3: TGTGCCAGCAGCCACAGGGGCCAAGAGACCCAGTACTTC. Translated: CASSHRGQETQYF.

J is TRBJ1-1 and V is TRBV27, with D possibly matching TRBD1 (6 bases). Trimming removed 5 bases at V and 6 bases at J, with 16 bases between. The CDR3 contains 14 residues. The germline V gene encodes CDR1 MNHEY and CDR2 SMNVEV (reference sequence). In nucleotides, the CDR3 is TGTGCCAGCAGTCTACTATCAGGGGTTTCTGAAGCTTTCTTT. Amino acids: CASSLLSGVSEAFF.

In nucleotides, the CDR3 is TGTGCCAGCAGCCGGGTCAATCAGCCCCAGCATTTT. It codes for CASSRVNQPQHF. This chain connects TRBV7-2 to TRBJ1-5; D remains ambiguous. The germline CDR1 and CDR2 sequences are SGHTA and FQGNSA. V was shortened by 5 bases and J by 3 bases, with 5 bases between the two germline ends. This CDR3 contains 12 residues.

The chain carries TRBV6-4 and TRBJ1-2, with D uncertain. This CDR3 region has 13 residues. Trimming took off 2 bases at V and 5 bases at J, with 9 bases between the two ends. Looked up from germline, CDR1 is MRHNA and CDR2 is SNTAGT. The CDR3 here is CASSDPGRYGYTF. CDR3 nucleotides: TGTGCCAGCAGTGACCCTGGAAGATATGGCTACACCTTC.

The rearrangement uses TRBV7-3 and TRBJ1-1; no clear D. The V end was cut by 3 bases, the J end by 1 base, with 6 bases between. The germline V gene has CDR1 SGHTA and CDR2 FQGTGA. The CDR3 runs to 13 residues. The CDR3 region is CASSFSPNTEAFF. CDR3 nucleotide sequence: TGTGCCAGCAGCTTCTCCCCGAACACTGAAGCTTTCTTT.

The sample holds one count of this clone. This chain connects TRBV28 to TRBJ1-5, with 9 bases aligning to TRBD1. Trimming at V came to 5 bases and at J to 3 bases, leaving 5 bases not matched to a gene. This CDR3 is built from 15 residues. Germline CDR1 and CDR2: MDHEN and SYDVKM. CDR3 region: CASSKTGGSNQPQHF. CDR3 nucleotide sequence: TGTGCCAGCAGTAAGACAGGGGGTTCCAATCAGCCCCAGCATTTT. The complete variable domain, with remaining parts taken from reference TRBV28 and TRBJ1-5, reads DVKVTQSSRYLVKRTGEKVFLECVQDMDHENMFWYRQDPGLGLRLIYFSYDVKMKEKGDIPEGYSVSREKKERFSLILESASTNQTSMYLCASSKTGGSNQPQHFGDGTRLSIL.

CDR3 loop: CASSQLAGSYNEQFF. CDR3 nucleotide sequence: TGTGCCAGCAGCCAACTAGCGGGAAGCTACAATGAGCAGTTCTTC. The chain couples TRBV11-3 to TRBJ2-1; 10 positions agree with TRBD2. CDR3 length: 15 amino acids. Trimming removed 5 bases from V and 3 bases from J; junction bases left unmatched: 4. CDR1 and CDR2 (germline): SGHNT, YENEEA.

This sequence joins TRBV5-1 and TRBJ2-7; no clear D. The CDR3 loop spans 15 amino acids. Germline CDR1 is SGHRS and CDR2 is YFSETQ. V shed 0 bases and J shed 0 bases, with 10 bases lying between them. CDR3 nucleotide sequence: TGCGCCAGCAGCTTGGGGGTCAGTTTCTCCTACGAGCAGTACTTC. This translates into CASSLGVSFSYEQYF. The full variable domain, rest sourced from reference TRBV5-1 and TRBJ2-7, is KAGVTQTPRYLIKTRGQQVTLSCSPISGHRSVSWYQQTPGQGLQFLFEYFSETQRNKGNFPGRFSGRQFSNSRSEMNVSTLELGDSALYLCASSLGVSFSYEQYFGPGTRLTVT.

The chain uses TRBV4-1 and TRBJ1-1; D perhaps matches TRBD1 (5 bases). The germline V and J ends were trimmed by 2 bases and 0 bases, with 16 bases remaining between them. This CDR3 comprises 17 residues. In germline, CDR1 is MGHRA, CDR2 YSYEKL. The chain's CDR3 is CASSQRTLGRMNTEAFF. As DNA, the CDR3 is TGCGCCAGCAGCCAAAGGACCCTGGGACGCATGAACACTGAAGCTTTCTTT.

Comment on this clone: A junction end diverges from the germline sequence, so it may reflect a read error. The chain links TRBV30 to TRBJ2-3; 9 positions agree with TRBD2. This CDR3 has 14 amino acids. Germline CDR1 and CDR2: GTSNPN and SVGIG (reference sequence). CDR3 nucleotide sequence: TGTGCCTGGAGTGTAGGGACTAGCAAAGATACGCAGTATTTT. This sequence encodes CAWSVGTSKDTQYF.

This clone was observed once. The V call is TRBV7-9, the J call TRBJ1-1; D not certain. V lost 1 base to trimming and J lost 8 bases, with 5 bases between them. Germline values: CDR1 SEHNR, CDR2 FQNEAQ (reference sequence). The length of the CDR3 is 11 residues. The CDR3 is CASSLVREAFF. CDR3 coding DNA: TGTGCCAGCAGCTTAGTCAGGGAAGCTTTCTTT.

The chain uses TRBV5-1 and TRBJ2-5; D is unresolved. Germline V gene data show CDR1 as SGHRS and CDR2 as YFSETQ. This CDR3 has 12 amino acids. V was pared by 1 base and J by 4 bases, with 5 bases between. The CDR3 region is CASSLNSETQYF. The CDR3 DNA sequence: TGCGCCAGCAGCTTGAATTCAGAGACCCAGTACTTC.

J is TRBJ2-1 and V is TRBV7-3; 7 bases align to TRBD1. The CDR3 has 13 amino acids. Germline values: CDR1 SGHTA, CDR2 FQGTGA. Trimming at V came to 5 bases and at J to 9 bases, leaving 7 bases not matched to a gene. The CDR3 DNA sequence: TGTGCCAGCAGCCAGGGACAGTTTTTTGAGCAGTTCTTC. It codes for CASSQGQFFEQFF.

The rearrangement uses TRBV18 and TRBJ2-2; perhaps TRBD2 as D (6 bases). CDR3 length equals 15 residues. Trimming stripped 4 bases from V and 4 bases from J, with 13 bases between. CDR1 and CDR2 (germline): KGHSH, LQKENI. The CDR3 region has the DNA TGTGCCAGCTCACGGAGGGATGTTGGCACCGGGGAGCTGTTTTTT. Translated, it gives CASSRRDVGTGELFF.

The CDR3 reads CASSWDRAYGYTF. The CDR3 DNA follows: TGTGCCAGCAGCTGGGACAGGGCCTATGGCTACACCTTC. V usage is TRBV5-4 and J usage is TRBJ1-2, with 9 bases identical to TRBD1. Looked up from germline, CDR1 is SGHNT and CDR2 is YYREEE (reference sequence). The V gene end was trimmed by 3 bases and the J gene end by 4 bases; junction bases not matched to a gene: 1. The CDR3 covers 13 residues.

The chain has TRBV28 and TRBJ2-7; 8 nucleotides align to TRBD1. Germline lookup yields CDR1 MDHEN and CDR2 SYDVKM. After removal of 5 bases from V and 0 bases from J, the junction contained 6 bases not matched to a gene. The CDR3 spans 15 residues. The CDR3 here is CASSRGTGGSYEQYF. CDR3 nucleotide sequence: TGTGCCAGCAGTCGAGGGACAGGAGGCTCCTACGAGCAGTACTTC.

The CDR3: CASSSIEGAKNIQYF. The CDR3 coding sequence is TGCGCCAGCAGCTCTATTGAGGGAGCCAAAAACATTCAGTACTTC. The V gene is TRBV5-1, the J gene TRBJ2-4; maybe TRBD2 (5 bases). V was pared by 3 bases and J by 0 bases, with 10 bases between. From germline, CDR1 is SGHRS and CDR2 YFSETQ. The CDR3 spans 15 residues.

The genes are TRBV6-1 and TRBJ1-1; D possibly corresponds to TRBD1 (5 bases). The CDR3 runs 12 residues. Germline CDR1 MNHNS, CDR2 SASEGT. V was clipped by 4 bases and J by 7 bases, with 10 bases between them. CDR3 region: CASSVQGGEAFF. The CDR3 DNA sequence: TGTGCCAGCAGTGTGCAGGGTGGTGAAGCTTTCTTT.

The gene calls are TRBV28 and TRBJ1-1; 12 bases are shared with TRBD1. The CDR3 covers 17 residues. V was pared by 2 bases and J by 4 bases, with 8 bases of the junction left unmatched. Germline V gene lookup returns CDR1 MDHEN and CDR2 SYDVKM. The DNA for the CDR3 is TGTGCCAGCAGTTTAAGGGGACAGGGGGCGCGGGCCACTGAAGCTTTCTTT. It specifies CASSLRGQGARATEAFF.

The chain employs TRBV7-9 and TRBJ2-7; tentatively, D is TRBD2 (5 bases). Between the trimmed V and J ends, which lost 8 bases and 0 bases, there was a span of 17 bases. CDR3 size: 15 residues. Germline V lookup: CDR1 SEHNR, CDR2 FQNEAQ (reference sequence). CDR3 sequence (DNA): TGTGCCAGCGGGTATGTGAAGGCGGGCTCCTACGAGCAGTACTTC. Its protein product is CASGYVKAGSYEQYF. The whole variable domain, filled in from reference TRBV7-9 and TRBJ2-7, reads DTGVSQNPRHKITKRGQNVTFRCDPISEHNRLYWYRQTLGQGPEFLTYFQNEAQLEKSRLLSDRFSAERPKGSFSTLEIQRTEQGDSAMYLCASGYVKAGSYEQYFGPGTRLTVT.

CDR3 loop: CASSFGGSRNYEQYF. The CDR3 DNA sequence: TGTGCCAGCAGCTTTGGAGGGTCTCGGAACTACGAGCAGTACTTC. The chain carries TRBV5-8 and TRBJ2-7; D possibly corresponds to TRBD2 (6 bases). CDR3 length equals 15 residues. The V and J ends lost 2 bases and 3 bases respectively, with 15 bases between them. Germline CDR1 SGHTS, CDR2 YDEGEE.

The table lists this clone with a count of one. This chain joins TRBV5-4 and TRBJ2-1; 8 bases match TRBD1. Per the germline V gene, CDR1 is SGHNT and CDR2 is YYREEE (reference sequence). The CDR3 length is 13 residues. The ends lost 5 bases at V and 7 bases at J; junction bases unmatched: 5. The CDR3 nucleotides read TGTGCCAGCAGTAGGACAGGGCGTAATGAGCAGTTCTTC. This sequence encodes CASSRTGRNEQFF.

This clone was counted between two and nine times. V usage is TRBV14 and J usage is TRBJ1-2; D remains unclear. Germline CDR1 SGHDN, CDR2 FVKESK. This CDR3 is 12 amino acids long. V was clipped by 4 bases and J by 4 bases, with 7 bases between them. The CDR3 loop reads CASSLRSYGYTF. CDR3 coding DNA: TGTGCCAGCAGCCTTAGAAGCTATGGCTACACCTTC.

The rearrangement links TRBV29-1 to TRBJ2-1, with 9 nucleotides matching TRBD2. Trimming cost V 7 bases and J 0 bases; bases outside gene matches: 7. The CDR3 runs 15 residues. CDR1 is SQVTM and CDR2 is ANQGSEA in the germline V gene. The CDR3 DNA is TGCAGCGGGGACTCAGCGGGGGGCTCCTACAATGAGCAGTTCTTC. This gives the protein CSGDSAGGSYNEQFF.

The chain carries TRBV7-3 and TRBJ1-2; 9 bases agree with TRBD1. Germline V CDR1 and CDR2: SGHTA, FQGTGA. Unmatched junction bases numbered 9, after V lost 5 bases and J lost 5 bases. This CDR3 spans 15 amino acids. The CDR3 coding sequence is TGTGCCAGCAGCCTAGGGGGACAGGGCCATTATGGCTACACCTTC. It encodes CASSLGGQGHYGYTF.

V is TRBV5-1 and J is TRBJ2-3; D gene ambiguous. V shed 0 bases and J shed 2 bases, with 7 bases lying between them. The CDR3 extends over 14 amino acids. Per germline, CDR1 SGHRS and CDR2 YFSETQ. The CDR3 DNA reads TGCGCCAGCAGCTTGGAACTTCCCACAGATACGCAGTATTTT. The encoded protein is CASSLELPTDTQYF.

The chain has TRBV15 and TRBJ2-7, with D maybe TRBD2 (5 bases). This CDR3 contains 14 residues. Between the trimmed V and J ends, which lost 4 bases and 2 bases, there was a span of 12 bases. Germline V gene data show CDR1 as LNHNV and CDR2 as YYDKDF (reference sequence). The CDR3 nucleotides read TGTGCCACCAGCAATGCGGAGGAGCCCTACGAGCAGTACTTC. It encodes CATSNAEEPYEQYF.

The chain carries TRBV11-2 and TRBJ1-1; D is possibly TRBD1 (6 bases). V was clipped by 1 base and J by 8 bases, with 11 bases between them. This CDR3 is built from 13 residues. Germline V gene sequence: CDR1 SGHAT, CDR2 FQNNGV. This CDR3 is CASSLGGTFEAFF. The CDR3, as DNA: TGTGCCAGCAGCTTAGGGGGGACATTCGAAGCTTTCTTT.

CDR3 in amino acids: CASRDRAPQPQHF. The CDR3 DNA sequence: TGTGCCAGCCGTGACAGGGCCCCTCAGCCCCAGCATTTT. V is TRBV21-1 and J is TRBJ1-5; no check of the table's D call, TRBD1, against the DNA was made. TRBV21-1 is a pseudogene. The CDR3 is 13 residues long.

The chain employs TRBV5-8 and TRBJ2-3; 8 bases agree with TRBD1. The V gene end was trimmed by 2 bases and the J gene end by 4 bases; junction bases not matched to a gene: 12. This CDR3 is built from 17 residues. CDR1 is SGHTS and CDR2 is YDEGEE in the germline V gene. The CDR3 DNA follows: TGTGCCAGCAGCTTCAGTTCGGGACAGGTGGACTCAGATACGCAGTATTTT. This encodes CASSFSSGQVDSDTQYF.